This T cell receptor (beta chain) came from a study of Tregs in tolerant kidney transplant recipients. About this clone itself: Its target is unknown.

Overall study results and limits: Biological reproducibility was not directly addressed, but technical replication error appeared minimal. Validation in larger populations is needed because few patients were studied. The most relevant donor-specific Treg TCRbeta repertoire apparently came from expansion with activated donor B cells.

The CDR3 runs to 14 residues. Deletions cut 6 bases from V and 5 bases from J, with 16 bases between. Germline CDR1 reads MNHEY; CDR2 reads SMNVEV (reference sequence). Sequencing used immunoSEQ multiplex PCR; TCRdb keeps in-frame clones, though not all of them. The repertoire holds some 14,000 clones, with about 92% as singletons. Unstimulated Tregs (CD4+CD25+CD127-) and CD4+CD25- non-Tregs were sorted from PBMCs. The TCR was taken from a human donor in good health. The chain is built from TRBV27 and TRBJ2-5; possibly TRBD1 for D (6 bases). Sequencing input: CD8+ T cells from blood. CDR3: CASSQNTGSETQYF. The CDR3 DNA is TGTGCCAGCAGCCAAAATACAGGGTCGGAGACCCAGTACTTC.